The 5 T cell receptor beta chains in this list originate from one sample, sequenced in a study of blood T cells in healthy people across ages (dated by TCRdb to 2014 to 2015). Receptor libraries were prepared by 5' RACE. The instrument given in TCRdb is Illumina HiSeq 2500. A second about 7 to 12 cycle PCR used a sample-barcoded 5' primer and a J-beta primer mix. The public reads were run again by TCRdb, first through fastp at Q25 and then through MiXCR, and only productive beta chains were kept. Rows with a matching CDR3 protein are joined into one entry that keeps the most common DNA and genes. Counted in this sample were about 1,400,000 distinct CDR3 sequences; approximately 38% of them appeared once. The ten largest clones take up 7% to 9% of the sample. Input material: blood. These receptors came from a woman under 30 in good health.

V usage is TRBV5-5 and J usage is TRBJ2-7; either TRBD1 or TRBD2 may supply D (6 bases each). The CDR3 has 15 amino acids. Germline CDR1 is SGHKS and CDR2 is YYEKEE (reference sequence). Trimming removed 4 bases at V and 3 bases at J, with 17 bases between. The CDR3 loop is CASSLLGRGHYEQYF. Here the CDR3 DNA reads TGTGCCAGCAGCCTCCTCGGACGGGGGCACTACGAGCAGTACTTC.

This clonotype appeared a few times. The chain uses TRBV20-1 and TRBJ2-3; 10 bases align to TRBD2. V shed 5 bases, J shed 6 bases, and the junction held 14 bases outside the gene matches. This CDR3 is built from 16 residues. In germline, CDR1 is DFQATT, CDR2 SNEGSKA (reference sequence). CDR3 in amino acids: CSAQERLAGPWDTQYF. DNA for the CDR3: TGCAGTGCTCAGGAGAGACTAGCGGGCCCGTGGGATACGCAGTATTTT.

A remark on this clonotype: The germline gene is not matched at one end of the junction; a read error may be the cause. V gene TRBV27 combines with J gene TRBJ2-7; D unresolved. CDR1 is MNHEY, CDR2 SMNVEV, per germline (reference sequence). The CDR3 is 12 amino acids. The CDR3 sequence is CANSFQSYEQYF. In nucleotides, the CDR3 is TGTGCCAACAGTTTCCAATCCTACGAGCAGTACTTC.

This clonotype has just a few counts. The chain joins TRBV6-1 to TRBJ2-5, with 8 nucleotides matching TRBD2. The CDR3 has 18 amino acids. Germline CDR1 is MNHNS and CDR2 is SASEGT. The V and J ends lost 7 bases and 0 bases, in that order; junction bases with no gene match: 16. This CDR3 reads CASTLRGLVGGDQETQYF. In nucleotides, the CDR3 is TGTGCCAGCACCCTCCGGGGACTAGTTGGGGGAGACCAAGAGACCCAGTACTTC.

In its sample, this clonotype was seen a few times. The genes are TRBV6-1 and TRBJ1-1; D is unclear. Germline values: CDR1 MNHNS, CDR2 SASEGT. CDR3 size: 10 residues. CDR3 sequence: CAAENTEAFF. The CDR3 coding sequence is TGTGCAGCTGAGAACACTGAAGCTTTCTTT.